One and the same sample provided the 26 T cell receptor beta chains below, sequenced in a study of blood T cell repertoires in COVID-19. Sequencing used immunoSEQ multiplex PCR; TCRdb keeps in-frame clones, though not all of them. The repertoire includes some 100,000 clones, 80% to 90% of them detected once, and 2% to 3% sits in the top ten. The sequenced sample consisted of PBMCs or T cells enriched from blood (not recorded which). These receptors all come from a woman aged 45-60 years who had recovered from COVID-19.

The genes are TRBV27 and TRBJ2-3; TRBD2 aligns across 8 bases. Germline V lookup: CDR1 MNHEY, CDR2 SMNVEV (reference sequence). The V gene end was trimmed by 7 bases and the J gene end by 2 bases; junction bases not matched to a gene: 11. There are 16 residues in the CDR3. The CDR3 DNA follows: TGTGCCAGCAACAGGCTTCGAGCGGGAGTCACAGATACGCAGTATTTT. Protein product: CASNRLRAGVTDTQYF.

V usage is TRBV14 and J usage is TRBJ1-2; perhaps TRBD1 as D (5 bases). The CDR3 sequence is 13 residues long. Germline CDR1 reads SGHDN; CDR2 reads FVKESK. V was trimmed by 2 bases and J by 8 bases, leaving 12 bases between them. The CDR3 DNA sequence: TGTGCCAGCAGCCAATTAGGGGAAGGAGGCTACACCTTC. Its translation is CASSQLGEGGYTF.

This clone has only a few counts. The chain is built from TRBV6-5 and TRBJ1-1; D unresolved. The V end was cut by 6 bases, the J end by 3 bases, with 11 bases between. CDR3 length: 13 residues. The germline CDR1 and CDR2 sequences are MNHEY and SVGAGI. The CDR3 is CASSSDWHTEAFF. CDR3 sequence (DNA): TGTGCCAGCAGCTCGGACTGGCACACTGAAGCTTTCTTT.

The V and J genes are TRBV5-1 and TRBJ2-1; possible D gene TRBD1, 5 bases. The CDR3 extends over 13 amino acids. From germline, CDR1 is SGHRS and CDR2 YFSETQ. Trimming left V 2 bases short and J 7 bases short, with 10 bases between. The CDR3 region is CASSFQGRNEQFF. In nucleotides, the CDR3 is TGCGCCAGCAGCTTTCAGGGCCGGAATGAGCAGTTCTTC.

The chain is built from TRBV7-3 and TRBJ1-1; D possibly corresponds to TRBD1 (5 bases). This CDR3 has 13 residues. CDR1 is SGHTA, CDR2 FQGTGA, per germline. The ends were cut back, 4 bases at V and 1 base at J, with 7 bases in the middle. Written as DNA, the CDR3 is TGTGCCAGCAGCTCGCAGGGGAACACTGAAGCTTTCTTT. Its translation: CASSSQGNTEAFF.

V is TRBV15 and J is TRBJ1-3; 8 bases agree with TRBD1. The CDR3 extends over 14 amino acids. Germline V CDR1 and CDR2: LNHNV, YYDKDF (reference sequence). V shed 8 bases, J shed 3 bases, and the junction held 6 bases outside the gene matches. The CDR3 protein is CATGLGQGGNTIYF. The CDR3 bases are TGTGCCACCGGACTAGGACAGGGTGGAAACACCATATATTTT. Full variable domain (rest looked up from reference TRBV15 and TRBJ1-3): DAMVIQNPRYQVTQFGKPVTLSCSQTLNHNVMYWYQQKSSQAPKLLFHYYDKDFNNEADTPDNFQSRRPNTSFCFLDIRSPGLGDTAMYLCATGLGQGGNTIYFGEGSWLTVV.

The gene calls are TRBV7-8 and TRBJ2-3; 7 bases are a match to TRBD2. V shed 5 bases and J 4 bases; nucleotides not matched to a gene: 9. The CDR3 is made up of 15 amino acids. Germline V gives CDR1 SGHVS, CDR2 FQNEAQ. CDR3 nucleotide sequence: TGTGCCAGCAGCCCTCGGGCAGCGGGATCAGATACGCAGTATTTT. Protein product: CASSPRAAGSDTQYF.

This clone was picked up one time. The V gene is TRBV2, the J gene TRBJ2-1, with 10 bases that match TRBD1. CDR3 length equals 13 residues. Germline CDR1 reads SNHLY; CDR2 reads FYNNEI. Unmatched junction bases numbered 7, after V lost 6 bases and J lost 11 bases. The CDR3, as DNA: TGTGCCAGCAGGGACAGGGGGGGCCAACAGCAGTTCTTC. Amino acids: CASRDRGGQQQFF.

The gene calls are TRBV13 and TRBJ1-5; D ambiguous. Germline values: CDR1 PRHDT, CDR2 FYEKMQ (reference sequence). This CDR3 comprises 14 residues. Trimming removed 0 bases at V and 4 bases at J, with 7 bases between. Here the CDR3 DNA reads TGTGCCAGCAGCTTAGGAGGAGATAATCAGCCCCAGCATTTT. Protein product: CASSLGGDNQPQHF.

In regard to this clone: Additional DNA sequences in this sample encode the identical CDR3. The V call is TRBV27, the J call TRBJ1-6; D possibly corresponds to TRBD1 (6 bases). V shed 5 bases and J shed 8 bases, with 10 bases lying between them. This CDR3 region has 13 residues. The germline gives CDR1 MNHEY, CDR2 SMNVEV (reference sequence). The CDR3 protein is CASSNRVYSPLHF. CDR3 in DNA: TGTGCCAGCAGTAACAGGGTTTATTCACCCCTCCACTTT.

The gene calls are TRBV2 and TRBJ1-5; D is ambiguous. The CDR3 is 15 amino acids. The germline V gene has CDR1 SNHLY and CDR2 FYNNEI. V was cut by 1 base and J by 3 bases, with 10 bases left in between. CDR3 in amino acids: CASSEGRQANQPQHF. The CDR3 region has the DNA TGTGCCAGCAGTGAAGGTAGGCAGGCCAATCAGCCCCAGCATTTT. Based on the CDR3 plus reference TRBV2 and TRBJ1-5, the full variable domain is EPEVTQTPSHQVTQMGQEVILRCVPISNHLYFYWYRQILGQKVEFLVSFYNNEISEKSEIFDDQFSVERPDGSNFTLKIRSTKLEDSAMYFCASSEGRQANQPQHFGDGTRLSIL.

The chain uses TRBV6-5 and TRBJ1-5; D is perhaps TRBD1 (5 bases). V shed 11 bases and J shed 7 bases, with 24 bases lying between them. The CDR3 spans 15 residues. The germline CDR1 and CDR2 sequences are MNHEY and SVGAGI. The DNA for the CDR3 is TGTGCCGTCACCCACAGTGGGGGAGGTGGGCAGCCCCAGCATTTT. Amino acid sequence: CAVTHSGGGGQPQHF.

A word on this clone: One junction end disagrees with the germline gene, perhaps due to a read error. This chain joins TRBV20-1 and TRBJ2-7; the D gene is possibly TRBD2 (6 bases). The CDR3 has 11 amino acids. CDR1 DFQATT and CDR2 SNEGSKA come from the germline V gene (reference sequence). The CDR3 sequence is CSATSGILGGF. CDR3 DNA sequence: TGCAGTGCTACGTCCGGGATCCTGGGGGGTTTC.

The V call is TRBV12-3 or TRBV12-4, the J call TRBJ2-7, with a weak D call TRBD2 (5 bases). This CDR3 contains 11 residues. V gave up 6 bases and J gave up 5 bases, with 8 bases separating them. The CDR3 region is CASSARDEQYF. Here the CDR3 DNA reads TGTGCCAGCAGCGCGCGGGACGAGCAGTACTTC.

This chain joins TRBV18 and TRBJ1-5, with a possible D match to TRBD1 (5 bases). Trimming left V 4 bases short and J 2 bases short, with 9 bases between. The germline V gene encodes CDR1 KGHSH and CDR2 LQKENI. The CDR3 has 14 residues. The CDR3 is CASSQGVGNQPQHF. The CDR3 region has the DNA TGTGCCAGCTCACAAGGGGTGGGCAATCAGCCCCAGCATTTT.

V is TRBV5-1 and J is TRBJ2-1, with 11 nucleotides matching TRBD2. This CDR3 is built from 18 residues. Germline V lookup: CDR1 SGHRS, CDR2 YFSETQ. V lost 0 bases to trimming and J lost 7 bases; unmatched junction nucleotides: 12. CDR3 nucleotides: TGCGCCAGCAGCTTGGCCAAACTACTAGCGGGAGAGGGGAATGAGCAGTTCTTC. Translated: CASSLAKLLAGEGNEQFF.

The rearrangement joins TRBV6-5 to TRBJ2-7; D is possibly TRBD2 (6 bases). Germline lookup yields CDR1 MNHEY and CDR2 SVGAGI. Trimming shortened V by 6 bases and J by 4 bases, and 10 bases separated the two germline ends. There are 12 residues in the CDR3. The CDR3 DNA sequence: TGTGCCAGCAGGCGGGACTTTTACGAGCAGTACTTC. Residues: CASRRDFYEQYF.

The chain has TRBV10-3 and TRBJ1-6; perhaps TRBD1 as D (5 bases). The CDR3 contains 14 residues. Between the trimmed V and J ends, which lost 2 bases and 14 bases, there was a span of 16 bases. The germline V gene has CDR1 ENHRY and CDR2 SYGVKD. The CDR3 sequence: CAISETGPDGTLHF. The CDR3 DNA follows: TGTGCCATCAGTGAGACAGGTCCGGATGGAACCCTCCACTTT.

V is TRBV30 and J is TRBJ2-3; 11 bases map to TRBD1. The V gene's germline CDR1 is GTSNPN and CDR2 SVGIG (reference sequence). The CDR3 sequence is 16 residues long. After removal of 2 bases from V and 2 bases from J, the junction contained 6 bases not matched to a gene. The DNA of the CDR3 is TGTGCCTGGAGTAGCCGGGACAGGGGGACCACAGATACGCAGTATTTT. Its protein product is CAWSSRDRGTTDTQYF.

This clone was seen only a few times. The chain employs TRBV7-6 and TRBJ2-7; 9 bases fit TRBD2. Germline CDR1 reads SGHVS; CDR2 reads FNYEAQ. This CDR3 has 15 residues. J lost 6 bases, V lost 1 base, and 7 bases had no gene match. The CDR3 DNA reads as TGTGCCAGCAGCTTAGGGGGCGGGAGGGCCATCGAGCAGTACTTC. Protein sequence: CASSLGGGRAIEQYF. Using reference TRBV7-6 and TRBJ2-7 for the parts outside the CDR3, the full variable domain is GAGVSQSPRYKVTKRGQDVALRCDPISGHVSLYWYRQALGQGPEFLTYFNYEAQQDKSGLPNDRFSAERPEGSISTLTIQRTEQRDSAMYRCASSLGGGRAIEQYFGPGTRLTVT.

The chain recombines TRBV3-1 (or the pseudogene TRBV3-2) with TRBJ2-7; D is possibly TRBD2 (6 bases). The CDR3 consists of 16 residues. The V and J ends lost 1 base and 2 bases respectively, with 15 bases between them. CDR1 is LGHDT and CDR2 is YNNKEL in the germline V gene (reference sequence). CDR3 residues: CASSQGVAGFAYEQYF. CDR3 in DNA: TGTGCCAGCAGCCAAGGAGTGGCGGGGTTCGCCTACGAGCAGTACTTC.

The DNA of the CDR3 is TGTGCCAGCAGCTTATTGTGGCCCCCCCTGTTTTTT. Protein product: CASSLLWPPLFF. This rearrangement joins TRBV7-6 to TRBJ1-4; D not resolved. V lost 2 bases and J 14 bases, leaving 12 bases between the germline ends. The germline V gene has CDR1 SGHVS and CDR2 FNYEAQ. The CDR3 has 12 residues.

CDR3 loop: CAWSGDRDTEAFF. The CDR3 DNA reads as TGTGCCTGGAGTGGGGACAGGGACACTGAAGCTTTCTTT. The chain recombines TRBV30 with TRBJ1-1; 9 bases are shared with TRBD1. This CDR3 is 13 amino acids long. V trimming: 1 base; J trimming: 3 bases; junction bases outside the gene matches: 0. CDR1 GTSNPN and CDR2 SVGIG come from the germline V gene (reference sequence).

This clone has only a few counts. The chain joins TRBV2 to TRBJ2-3; TRBD2 aligns across 11 bases. The CDR3 is made up of 17 amino acids. V was clipped by 5 bases and J by 2 bases; unmatched bases: 9. Germline V lookup: CDR1 SNHLY, CDR2 FYNNEI. CDR3 nucleotides: TGTGCCAGCAGTCCCCTCGGGACTAGCGGACTCACAGATACGCAGTATTTT. This sequence encodes CASSPLGTSGLTDTQYF. The full variable domain, with the rest looked up from reference TRBV2 and TRBJ2-3, is EPEVTQTPSHQVTQMGQEVILRCVPISNHLYFYWYRQILGQKVEFLVSFYNNEISEKSEIFDDQFSVERPDGSNFTLKIRSTKLEDSAMYFCASSPLGTSGLTDTQYFGPGTRLTVL.

For the CDR3, the DNA is TGTGCCAGCAGCTTAATAGCGAACACCGGGGAGCTGTTTTTT. Residues: CASSLIANTGELFF. The chain is built from TRBV11-3 and TRBJ2-2; D not certain. Trimming stripped 2 bases from V and 0 bases from J, with 4 bases between. The germline gives CDR1 SGHNT, CDR2 YENEEA. The CDR3 extends over 14 amino acids.

The gene calls are TRBV5-1 and TRBJ2-5; D perhaps matches TRBD2 (5 bases). Per germline, CDR1 SGHRS and CDR2 YFSETQ. V gave up 5 bases and J gave up 4 bases, with 9 bases separating them. This CDR3 has 12 residues. The CDR3: CASREAGETQYF. The CDR3, as DNA: TGCGCCAGCAGGGAGGCCGGAGAGACCCAGTACTTC.